The 29 T cell receptor beta chains presented below share a single source sample, sequenced in a study of blood T cell repertoires in COVID-19. Sequenced by immunoSEQ multiplex PCR; TCRdb stores in-frame clones only, minus some. This repertoire shows 200,000 to 300,000 clones, 80% to 90% found once; its top ten account for about 3.4%. Sequencing used PBMCs or T cells enriched from blood (not recorded which). Receptors originate from a woman between 35 and 50 years old who had been exposed to COVID-19.

This sequence joins TRBV7-2 and TRBJ1-2; TRBD1 aligns across 7 bases. The trim removed 5 bases at V and 5 bases at J, leaving 5 bases unmatched. The CDR3 totals 13 residues. Germline V gives CDR1 SGHTA, CDR2 FQGNSA. The CDR3 protein is CASSPGTVYGYTF. The CDR3 DNA follows: TGTGCCAGCAGCCCCGGGACAGTTTATGGCTACACCTTC. Together with reference TRBV7-2 and TRBJ1-2, the CDR3 gives the full variable domain: GAGVSQSPSNKVTEKGKDVELRCDPISGHTALYWYRQSLGQGLEFLIYFQGNSAPDKSGLPSDRFSAERTGGSVSTLTIQRTQQEDSAVYLCASSPGTVYGYTFGSGTRLTVV.

The J gene is TRBJ1-1, the V gene TRBV6-2 or TRBV6-3; no clear D. CDR3 size: 15 residues. Per germline, CDR1 MNHEY and CDR2 SVGEGT. V lost 7 bases and J 1 base, leaving 16 bases between the germline ends. The CDR3 nucleotides read TGTGCCAGCACCCCTACGGGGTTAAGGAACACTGAAGCTTTCTTT. Protein product: CASTPTGLRNTEAFF.

The chain joins TRBV3-1 (or the pseudogene TRBV3-2) to TRBJ1-6, with TRBD1 as a possible D gene (6 bases). Germline V lookup: CDR1 LGHDT, CDR2 YNNKEL (reference sequence). This CDR3 spans 18 amino acids. Trimming shortened V by 4 bases and J by 0 bases, and 16 bases separated the two germline ends. The DNA for the CDR3 is TGTGCCAGCAGCCGCACCCTTACAGGGAGCTCCTATAATTCACCCCTCCACTTT. Translation gives CASSRTLTGSSYNSPLHF.

The V call is TRBV5-6, the J call TRBJ2-7; 7 bases align to TRBD2. This CDR3 region has 11 residues. V gave up 7 bases and J gave up 5 bases; unmatched junction bases: 3. The germline V gene has CDR1 SGHDT and CDR2 YYEEEE. The CDR3 sequence is CASLGGNEQYF. The CDR3 DNA follows: TGTGCCAGCCTGGGAGGGAACGAGCAGTACTTC.

V is TRBV5-4 and J is TRBJ2-5, with TRBD2 as a possible D gene (6 bases). This CDR3 is 12 amino acids long. V lost 4 bases and J lost 5, with 9 bases in between. Germline values: CDR1 SGHNT, CDR2 YYREEE (reference sequence). CDR3 nucleotide sequence: TGTGCCAGCAGCCGGACTACTGAGACCCAGTACTTC. It specifies CASSRTTETQYF.

This clone appeared once. V gene TRBV7-2 combines with J gene TRBJ2-5, with 9 bases that match TRBD2. Germline assignment: CDR1 SGHTA and CDR2 FQGNSA. With V trimmed by 4 bases and J by 1 base, 4 bases remained unmatched. This CDR3 region has 15 residues. The CDR3 DNA sequence: TGTGCCAGCAGCTCCAGGCGGGGGGGCCAAGAGACCCAGTACTTC. It translates to CASSSRRGGQETQYF.

This chain connects TRBV28 to TRBJ2-5; 11 nucleotides align to TRBD2. Germline trimming cut 4 bases from V and 5 bases from J; bases unmatched to any gene: 9. This CDR3 has 16 amino acids. The germline V gene has CDR1 MDHEN and CDR2 SYDVKM. This CDR3 is CASSSYSGGARETQYF. For the CDR3, the DNA is TGTGCCAGCAGTTCCTATAGCGGGGGGGCGCGGGAGACCCAGTACTTC.

This chain connects TRBV19 to TRBJ2-2; 8 bases are a match to TRBD1. V dropped 9 bases and J dropped 7; count of bases not matched to a gene: 13. The CDR3 is made up of 15 amino acids. Germline CDR1 LNHDA, CDR2 SQIVND (reference sequence). CDR3 sequence: CASHPLGQGGGELFF. CDR3 sequence (DNA): TGTGCCAGCCATCCACTCGGACAGGGCGGCGGGGAGCTGTTTTTT.

This chain links TRBV6-2 or TRBV6-3 with TRBJ1-2; 9 bases fit TRBD1. Per the germline V gene, CDR1 is MNHEY and CDR2 is SVGEGT. Germline trimming cut 4 bases from V and 5 bases from J; bases unmatched to any gene: 5. This CDR3 spans 14 amino acids. The CDR3 region has the DNA TGTGCCAGCAGTTCCGCCGGGACAGGGTATGGCTACACCTTC. It is translated as CASSSAGTGYGYTF.

CDR3 DNA sequence: TGTGCCAGCAGTTACCTCCAGGGTCTTTATGGCTACACCTTC. This encodes CASSYLQGLYGYTF. The rearrangement links TRBV6-2 or TRBV6-3 to TRBJ1-2; possibly TRBD1 for D (5 bases). The CDR3 extends over 14 amino acids. Germline CDR1 is MNHEY and CDR2 is SVGEGT. The germline V and J ends were trimmed by 2 bases and 5 bases, with 12 bases remaining between them.

The V and J genes are TRBV4-1 and TRBJ1-5; D possibly corresponds to TRBD1 (6 bases). CDR3 length: 16 amino acids. Germline CDR1 MGHRA, CDR2 YSYEKL. Trimming took 1 base from V and 6 from J, leaving 16 bases between them. The DNA for the CDR3 is TGCGCCAGCAGCCAAGCAACAGGGTTGGCGGTTCAGCCCCAGCATTTT. This sequence encodes CASSQATGLAVQPQHF.

The rearrangement uses TRBV9 and TRBJ1-4; weak D call: TRBD1 (5 bases). There are 15 residues in the CDR3. Germline assignment: CDR1 SGDLS and CDR2 YYNGEE. V gave up 4 bases and J gave up 3 bases, with 13 bases separating them. This CDR3 reads CASSLQGGPNEKLFF. The CDR3 DNA sequence: TGTGCCAGCAGCCTCCAGGGAGGACCTAATGAAAAACTGTTTTTT.

V and J are TRBV7-7 and TRBJ2-5, with 11 bases aligning to TRBD2. Germline V CDR1 and CDR2: SSHAT, FNYEAQ (reference sequence). The CDR3 is 16 amino acids. J gave up 5 bases and V 4 bases, and 9 bases lay outside the gene matches. The CDR3 DNA follows: TGTGCCAGCAGCTCCACGACTAGCGGGGATTACGAGACCCAGTACTTC. Translation gives CASSSTTSGDYETQYF.

In regard to this clone: Other nucleotide sequences from this sample produce the same CDR3. This sequence joins TRBV2 and TRBJ1-1; no definite D call. CDR3 size: 11 residues. Trimming took 4 bases from V and 3 from J, leaving 3 bases between them. Germline V gene lookup returns CDR1 SNHLY and CDR2 FYNNEI. CDR3 region: CASSVYTEAFF. The CDR3 region has the DNA TGTGCCAGCAGTGTATACACTGAAGCTTTCTTT.

J is TRBJ1-3 and V is TRBV7-3; maybe TRBD1 (5 bases). Germline CDR1 reads SGHTA; CDR2 reads FQGTGA. Between the trimmed V and J ends, which lost 1 base and 0 bases, there was a span of 13 bases. CDR3 length: 17 amino acids. The CDR3 here is CASSLRARDRSGNTIYF. DNA for the CDR3: TGTGCCAGCAGCTTAAGAGCCAGGGATCGCTCTGGAAACACCATATATTTT.

This clone occurred once. This chain connects TRBV2 to TRBJ1-1, with D possibly matching TRBD1 (6 bases). The CDR3 has 14 amino acids. Germline V gene data show CDR1 as SNHLY and CDR2 as FYNNEI. Trimming took 6 bases from V and 0 from J, leaving 11 bases between them. DNA of the CDR3: TGTGCCAGCAGCACACAGGGACTGAACACTGAAGCTTTCTTT. The encoded protein is CASSTQGLNTEAFF.

This clone was observed a few times. The rearrangement joins TRBV11-1 to TRBJ1-5; D is ambiguous. The germline V gene encodes CDR1 SGHAT and CDR2 FQDESV (reference sequence). V lost 1 base and J 3 bases, leaving 7 bases between the germline ends. The CDR3 consists of 14 residues. Written as DNA, the CDR3 is TGTGCCAGCAGCTTAGACAGTTACAATCAGCCCCAGCATTTT. Protein product: CASSLDSYNQPQHF.

The gene calls are TRBV28 and TRBJ1-1; 9 nucleotides align to TRBD1. Per the germline V gene, CDR1 is MDHEN and CDR2 is SYDVKM. CDR3 length: 14 residues. J gave up 3 bases and V 7 bases, and 6 bases lay outside the gene matches. The CDR3: CASTQQGAYTEAFF. The CDR3 DNA is TGTGCCAGCACCCAACAGGGGGCATACACTGAAGCTTTCTTT.

This chain joins TRBV6-2 or TRBV6-3 and TRBJ1-1; TRBD1 is a possible D gene (6 bases). V dropped 4 bases and J dropped 1 base, with 13 bases sitting between them. The CDR3 is 15 residues long. Germline CDR1 and CDR2: MNHEY and SVGEGT. The CDR3 is CASSSLRTENTEAFF. DNA of the CDR3: TGTGCCAGCAGTTCGCTACGGACAGAGAACACTGAAGCTTTCTTT.

The chain carries TRBV28 and TRBJ1-4, with D maybe TRBD1 (5 bases). The CDR3 runs to 15 residues. V lost 4 bases and J lost 4, with 13 bases in between. The germline V gene encodes CDR1 MDHEN and CDR2 SYDVKM. The CDR3 nucleotides are TGTGCCAGCAGTTCGGGGGGGGTGGTTAATGAAAAACTGTTTTTT. Amino acid sequence: CASSSGGVVNEKLFF.

The rearrangement joins TRBV6-4 to TRBJ1-1; TRBD1 matches at 11 bases. With V trimmed by 6 bases and J by 5 bases, 2 bases remained unmatched. This CDR3 has 13 residues. Germline V gives CDR1 MRHNA, CDR2 SNTAGT. The CDR3: CASRRDRGTEAFF. DNA for the CDR3: TGTGCCAGCAGGAGGGACAGGGGGACTGAAGCTTTCTTT.

The chain joins TRBV30 to TRBJ1-5; 9 nucleotides match TRBD1. Per the germline V gene, CDR1 is GTSNPN and CDR2 is SVGIG (reference sequence). The V and J ends lost 5 bases and 6 bases, in that order; junction bases with no gene match: 14. The CDR3 covers 16 residues. CDR3 loop: CAWARGPDRGTQPQHF. CDR3 in DNA: TGTGCCTGGGCCCGGGGTCCGGACAGGGGAACTCAGCCCCAGCATTTT.

The chain links TRBV28 to TRBJ1-1; 8 bases map to TRBD1. The CDR3 has 16 residues. The germline gives CDR1 MDHEN, CDR2 SYDVKM. The J segment lost 5 bases and the V segment lost 7 bases, leaving 15 bases of the junction unmatched. The CDR3 here is CASTPATGGLGTEAFF. The DNA for the CDR3 is TGTGCCAGCACCCCCGCCACAGGGGGGTTGGGTACTGAAGCTTTCTTT.

This sequence joins TRBV7-2 and TRBJ2-2; 7 bases are shared with TRBD2. The CDR3 is 14 amino acids. From germline, CDR1 is SGHTA and CDR2 FQGNSA. Trimming removed 3 bases from V and 6 bases from J; junction bases left unmatched: 4. The CDR3 DNA is TGTGCCAGCAGCTTGGGGGGGTCCTCCGGGGAGCTGTTTTTT. Translated: CASSLGGSSGELFF.

In the case of this clone: Relative to the germline gene, one junction end is altered; a read error may explain this. V gene TRBV5-1 combines with J gene TRBJ2-1, with 7 bases that match TRBD1. The V gene's germline CDR1 is SGHRS and CDR2 YFSETQ. This CDR3 has 15 residues. CDR3 bases: TGTGCCAGCAGCGTGGGACAGTTAGATTACAATGAGCAGTTCTTC. Its translation is CASSVGQLDYNEQFF.

V usage is TRBV6-1 and J usage is TRBJ2-6, with 7 positions matching TRBD1. V trimming: 4 bases; J trimming: 0 bases; junction bases outside the gene matches: 3. Germline assignment: CDR1 MNHNS and CDR2 SASEGT. This CDR3 spans 16 amino acids. The CDR3 bases are TGTGCCAGCAGTGGACAGGGAAACTCTGGGGCCAACGTCCTGACTTTC. As protein: CASSGQGNSGANVLTF.

V and J are TRBV4-1 and TRBJ2-3; weak D call: TRBD2 (6 bases). This CDR3 region has 18 residues. The germline V gene encodes CDR1 MGHRA and CDR2 YSYEKL. The germline V and J ends were trimmed by 2 bases and 1 base, with 19 bases remaining between them. The CDR3 region is CASSQLFPGLIGTDTQYF. Here the CDR3 DNA reads TGCGCCAGCAGCCAACTGTTCCCGGGACTTATAGGCACAGATACGCAGTATTTT.

This chain connects TRBV15 to TRBJ2-5; 8 bases line up with TRBD2. Germline lookup yields CDR1 LNHNV and CDR2 YYDKDF (reference sequence). The CDR3 has 20 residues. The ends lost 1 base at V and 2 bases at J; junction bases unmatched: 18. CDR3 protein: CATSRGTYFPGGAVQETQYF. Written as DNA, the CDR3 is TGTGCCACCAGCAGAGGGACTTATTTTCCCGGGGGGGCCGTTCAAGAGACCCAGTACTTC.

The J gene is TRBJ1-3, the V gene TRBV7-8, with a possible D match to TRBD1 (6 bases). There are 16 residues in the CDR3. Deletions cut 5 bases from V and 0 bases from J, with 14 bases between. The germline gives CDR1 SGHVS, CDR2 FQNEAQ. The CDR3 DNA is TGTGCCAGCAGCCCAAGGGGGTCAGGCTCTGGAAACACCATATATTTT. This translates into CASSPRGSGSGNTIYF.